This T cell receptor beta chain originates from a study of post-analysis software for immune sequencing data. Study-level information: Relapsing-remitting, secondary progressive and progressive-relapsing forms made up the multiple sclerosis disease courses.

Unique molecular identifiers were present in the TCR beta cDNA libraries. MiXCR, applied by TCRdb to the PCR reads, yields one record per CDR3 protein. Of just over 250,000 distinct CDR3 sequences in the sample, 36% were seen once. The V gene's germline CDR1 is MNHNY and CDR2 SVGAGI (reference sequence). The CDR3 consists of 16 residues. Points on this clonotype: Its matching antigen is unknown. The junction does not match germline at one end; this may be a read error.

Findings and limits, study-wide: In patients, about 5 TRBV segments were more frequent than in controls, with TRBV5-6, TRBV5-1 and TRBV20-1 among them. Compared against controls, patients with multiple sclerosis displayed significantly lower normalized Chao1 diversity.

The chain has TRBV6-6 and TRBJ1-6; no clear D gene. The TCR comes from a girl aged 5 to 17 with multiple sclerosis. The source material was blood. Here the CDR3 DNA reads TGTGCCGGCAGTTACTCTAAAACCCAGGAGGTCTCACCCCTCCACTTT. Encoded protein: CAGSYSKTQEVSPLHF.